This TCR beta chain was identified during a study of beta chain features in type 1 diabetes. Overall study results and limits: Cells with high TCR expression could be over-represented when cDNA is sequenced.

This clone has a handful of counts. What it binds is unknown. Of the isolated RNA, all was reverse transcribed, and so the sequenced material was expressed TCRB transcripts. Data came from immunoSEQ multiplex PCR; TCRdb stores just in-frame clones and leaves some out. The sample has under 800,000 clones, 15% to 18% seen once; the top ten hold roughly 0.098%. The CDR3 consists of 14 residues. Trimming shortened V by 10 bases and J by 8 bases, and 20 bases separated the two germline ends. The germline V gene has CDR1 ENHRY and CDR2 SYGVKD. It was via CD45RO/CCR7/CD25/CD127/CD95/CD27 that CD4+ naive, central memory, regulatory and stem cell-like memory cells were sorted. Sorted populations were all over 98% pure.

This rearrangement joins TRBV10-3 to TRBJ1-4; a weak D match, TRBD1 (6 bases). Sequencing was carried out using naive CD4+ T cells from blood. The origin of this receptor is a man younger than 35 in good health. CDR3 in amino acids: CATTFGTKGEKLFF. DNA of the CDR3: TGTGCCACCACCTTCGGGACAAAAGGGGAAAAACTGTTTTTT.